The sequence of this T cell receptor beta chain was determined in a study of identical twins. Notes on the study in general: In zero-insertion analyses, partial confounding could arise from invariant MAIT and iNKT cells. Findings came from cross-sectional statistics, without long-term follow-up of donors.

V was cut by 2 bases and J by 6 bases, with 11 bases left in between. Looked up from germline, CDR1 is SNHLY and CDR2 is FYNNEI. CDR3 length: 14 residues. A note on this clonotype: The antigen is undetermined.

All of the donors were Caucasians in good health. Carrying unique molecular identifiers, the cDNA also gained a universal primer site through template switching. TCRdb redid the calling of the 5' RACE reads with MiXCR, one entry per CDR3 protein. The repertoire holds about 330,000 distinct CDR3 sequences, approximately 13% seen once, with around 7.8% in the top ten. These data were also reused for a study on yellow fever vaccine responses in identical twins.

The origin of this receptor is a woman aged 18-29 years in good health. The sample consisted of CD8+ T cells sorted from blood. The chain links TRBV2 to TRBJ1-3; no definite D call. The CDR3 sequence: CASSEPPGENTIYF. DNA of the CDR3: TGTGCCAGCAGTGAACCCCCCGGCGAAAACACCATATATTTT.